This T cell receptor beta chain was found in a study of CXCR3-negative and CXCR3-positive naive CD8 T cells. Study at large: Every library held about 1.5 +/- 0.3 million TRB reads, and the total came to around 140 million.

As concerns this clonotype: The antigen is undetermined.

Whole-study results and caveats: Memory cells diverged, while naive CXCR3-positive and CXCR3-negative cells had similar TRBV-TRBJ usage.

By phenotype, naive CD8+ T cells were CD45RO-CCR7+CD27+CD95-. In preparing the TRB cDNA libraries, 5' RACE with UMI labels was used. TCRdb re-called the 5' RACE reads and catalogs CDR3 proteins one per entry, DNA excluded. The specimen's table records around 81,000 distinct CDR3 sequences. The sample was naive CXCR3- CD8+ T cells from blood. Indicated subset: CD45RO-CCR7+CD27+CD95- naive CD8+ T cells lacking CXCR3 (TNR3-). The clonotype originates from a human donor in good health. Some clones in this sample may be carry-over from other donors' samples.

CDR3 sequence: CASRVGVSSYNEQFF. The chain is built from TRBV7-8 and TRBJ2-1; TCRdb proposes TRBD1, but this gene call is untestable without DNA. Germline V gene data show CDR1 as SGHVS and CDR2 as FQNEAQ. The CDR3 is 15 residues long.